This is a list of T cell receptor beta chains from one sample in a study of blood T cell repertoires in COVID-19. Produced via immunoSEQ multiplex PCR; TCRdb's table is partial and in-frame only. The sample yields approximately 200,000 clones, around nine tenths seen once. The sequenced material came from PBMCs or T cells enriched from blood (not recorded which). These receptors were obtained from a woman aged 25 to 39 who had been exposed to COVID-19. Both conserved end residues are part of each CDR3. A D gene is named only where the DNA matches it firmly. Clone size is not always given. Where it is, it says once, few, many or a class for expanded clones.

>TRBD1|TRBV6-6|TRBJ1-1|few
CASSPPDRVTEAFF
TGTGCCAGCAGTCCGCCAGACAGGGTCACTGAAGCTTTCTTT
>TRBD2|TRBV19|TRBJ2-1|many
CASNLAGGLVEQFF
TGTGCCAGTAACCTAGCGGGGGGGTTGGTCGAGCAGTTCTTC
>.|TRBV30|TRBJ1-3|.
CAWSVQSGQGNTIYF
TGTGCCTGGAGTGTACAAAGTGGCCAAGGAAACACCATATATTTT
>.|TRBV13|TRBJ2-1|.
CASSLGRDSYNEQFF
TGTGCCAGCAGCTTAGGCAGGGACTCCTACAATGAGCAGTTCTTC
>.|TRBV12-3/TRBV12-4|TRBJ1-2|.
CASSPTAYGYTF
TGTGCCAGCAGCCCGACAGCCTATGGCTACACCTTC
>TRBD1|TRBV4-1|TRBJ1-5|.
CASSQDPGQGSNQPQHF
TGCGCCAGCAGCCAAGATCCTGGACAGGGGAGCAATCAGCCCCAGCATTTT
>TRBD1|TRBV12-3/TRBV12-4|TRBJ2-1|once
CASRTGERNEQFF
TGTGCCAGCAGAACAGGGGAGAGGAATGAGCAGTTCTTC
>TRBD1|TRBV19|TRBJ1-2|.
CASSRKTGQANYGYTF
TGTGCCAGTAGCCGAAAGACAGGGCAAGCTAACTATGGCTACACCTTC
>.|TRBV27|TRBJ1-2|.
CASSFFRGGRVVIGYTF
TGTGCCAGCAGTTTCTTCCGGGGGGGCAGGGTAGTTATCGGCTACACCTTC
>TRBD1|TRBV5-1|TRBJ2-5|.
CASSVDRGRRETQYF
TGCGCCAGCAGCGTTGACAGGGGGCGTCGTGAGACCCAGTACTTC
>TRBD1|TRBV2|TRBJ1-2|.
CASSGQGDGYTF
TGTGCCAGCAGTGGACAGGGGGATGGCTACACCTTC
>TRBD2|TRBV10-3|TRBJ2-3|.
CAISSAGGPTDTQYF
TGTGCCATCAGTTCAGCGGGGGGGCCTACAGATACGCAGTATTTT
>.|TRBV6-5|TRBJ1-6|.
CASSRGVGGNSPLHF
TGTGCCAGCTCCCGGGGGGTGGGCGGTAATTCACCCCTCCACTTT
>TRBD1|TRBV18|TRBJ1-5|.
CASSPGTGDQPQHF
TGTGCCAGCTCACCAGGGACAGGGGATCAGCCCCAGCATTTT
>TRBD1|TRBV23-1|TRBJ1-5|.
CASSLGTGDNQPQHF
TGCGCCAGCAGCCTAGGGACAGGGGACAATCAGCCCCAGCATTTT
>TRBD1|TRBV11-3|TRBJ2-3|.
CASSRTGGGTDTQYF
TGTGCCAGCAGCCGAACAGGGGGCGGCACAGATACGCAGTATTTT
>.|TRBV3-1/TRBV3-2|TRBJ1-2|.
CASSQGGGANYGYTF
TGTGCCAGCAGTCAGGGCGGAGGGGCGAACTATGGCTACACCTTC